The sequence of this T cell receptor beta chain was determined in a study of T cells after yellow fever vaccination. Regarding the study as a whole: Any FACS-sorted repertoire could hold abundant clonotypes that contaminate it from the bulk population. CD4 and CD8 compartments shared a small share of clonotypes, likely from convergent recombination. Post-booster samples contained most primary-vaccination clones (around 95% CD4, about 90% CD8).

CDR3 length equals 14 residues. V was pared by 0 bases and J by 4 bases, with 12 bases between. Germline CDR1 is SQVTM and CDR2 is ANQGSEA. In the case of this clonotype: Antigen unknown.

TCRdb analysed the 5' RACE reads with MiXCR anew, one entry per CDR3 protein. The table includes hundreds of thousands of distinct CDR3 sequences, around an eighth detected once. The chain recombines TRBV29-1 with TRBJ2-5; D might be TRBD1 or TRBD2, each matching 5 bases. The receptor was isolated from a man aged 30-40 years who received the YFV17D yellow fever vaccine. The material was PBMCs, obtained on the day of the yellow fever booster vaccination. The CDR3 sequence is CSVEDSGQGETQYF. As DNA, the CDR3 is TGCAGCGTTGAAGATTCGGGGCAAGGAGAGACCCAGTACTTC.